One sample yielded the 30 T cell receptor beta chains listed below, sequenced in a study of T cells in Graves' hyperthyroidism and ophthalmopathy (dated by TCRdb to between 2017 and 2020). Libraries were made using multiplex PCR. The sequencing machine was an Illumina HiSeq 2000. Amplification of TCR beta CDR3 regions was carried out from RNA transcripts. The TCR CDR3 was subjected to a first round of RT-PCR using the HTBI primer set and the Qiagen OneStep RT-PCR kit. The public reads were quality trimmed at Q25 with fastp and then assembled into clones with MiXCR by TCRdb, keeping productive beta chains. Records with the same CDR3 protein are collapsed into one entry carrying the most frequent genes and DNA. Present in this sample are hundreds of thousands of distinct CDR3 sequences, about 20% of which were seen just once. The ten most abundant clones make up around 50% of the sample. The sample comprised blood. The receptors were sampled from a man aged 35 to 55 with Graves' ophthalmopathy.

This clonotype was detected ten times or more. V and J are TRBV20-1 and TRBJ2-7, with a weak D call TRBD2 (5 bases). The germline CDR1 and CDR2 sequences are DFQATT and SNEGSKA (reference sequence). The CDR3 totals 13 residues. V lost 4 bases and J lost 0, with 10 bases in between. The CDR3 DNA reads as TGCAGTGCTACTAGAACTAGCTCCTACGAGCAGTACTTC. Amino acids: CSATRTSSYEQYF.

The chain joins TRBV19 to TRBJ2-2; D is possibly TRBD1 (6 bases). The length of the CDR3 is 14 residues. The ends were cut back, 5 bases at V and 5 bases at J, with 12 bases in the middle. Per the germline V gene, CDR1 is LNHDA and CDR2 is SQIVND (reference sequence). The CDR3 region is CASSWPGATGELFF. The CDR3 DNA follows: TGTGCCAGTAGTTGGCCAGGGGCAACCGGGGAGCTGTTTTTT.

This rearrangement joins TRBV9 to TRBJ2-1, with 10 bases matching TRBD2. Germline V gives CDR1 SGDLS, CDR2 YYNGEE. V lost 2 bases and J lost 10; bases outside the gene matches: 9. This CDR3 spans 15 amino acids. CDR3 bases: TGTGCCAGCAGCGTTAGAGCGGGAGGGTACCCGGAGCAGTTCTTC. It codes for CASSVRAGGYPEQFF.

This clonotype was seen more than once but under ten times. V is TRBV27 and J is TRBJ2-1, with 8 bases matching TRBD2. The CDR3 loop spans 16 amino acids. CDR1 is MNHEY and CDR2 is SMNVEV in the germline V gene (reference sequence). V shed 1 base, J shed 5 bases, and the junction held 7 bases outside the gene matches. The CDR3 DNA is TGTGCCAGCAGTTTATGGCCAGCGGGAGTGGACAATGAGCAGTTCTTC. Translation: CASSLWPAGVDNEQFF.

This clonotype has just a few counts. The chain uses TRBV28 and TRBJ2-2; D unresolved. Germline CDR1 and CDR2: MDHEN and SYDVKM. The CDR3 length is 13 residues. Trimming shortened V by 8 bases and J by 1 base, and 8 bases separated the two germline ends. CDR3 coding DNA: TGTGCCAGCCCCTCGGTGAACACCGGGGAGCTGTTTTTT. Its protein product is CASPSVNTGELFF.

The chain uses TRBV5-6 and TRBJ2-3; 12 bases line up with TRBD2. With 3 bases clipped from V and 0 bases from J, the junction kept 8 bases outside the gene matches. This CDR3 has 18 residues. The germline CDR1 and CDR2 sequences are SGHDT and YYEEEE. The CDR3 is CASSWTSGATTSTDTQYF. The DNA for the CDR3 is TGTGCCAGCAGCTGGACTAGCGGGGCGACGACTAGCACAGATACGCAGTATTTT.

The V call is TRBV5-1, the J call TRBJ1-5; 9 positions agree with TRBD1. The CDR3 length is 14 residues. V was clipped by 1 base and J by 8 bases; unmatched bases: 4. Germline V gives CDR1 SGHRS, CDR2 YFSETQ. CDR3 loop: CASSLTGGWEPQHF. The CDR3 region has the DNA TGCGCCAGCAGCTTGACAGGGGGCTGGGAGCCCCAGCATTTT.

The table lists this clonotype with a few counts. The chain recombines TRBV11-1 with TRBJ2-3; 7 positions match TRBD2. Losses at the gene ends were 3 bases for V and 2 bases for J; bases not matched to a gene: 8. The V gene's germline CDR1 is SGHAT and CDR2 FQDESV (reference sequence). This CDR3 is 16 amino acids long. CDR3 in DNA: TGTGCCAGCAGCTTTATTGGCGGGAGCTCCACAGATACGCAGTATTTT. This codes for CASSFIGGSSTDTQYF.

The chain has TRBV15 and TRBJ2-5, with D possibly TRBD1 on 5 matching bases. Germline V lookup: CDR1 LNHNV, CDR2 YYDKDF (reference sequence). V lost 4 bases to trimming and J lost 2 bases, with 11 bases between them. The CDR3 contains 14 residues. The CDR3 sequence is CATSTPTVQETQYF. The CDR3 DNA follows: TGTGCCACCAGCACACCGACAGTACAAGAGACCCAGTACTTC.

The V call is TRBV27, the J call TRBJ2-7; D may match TRBD1 or TRBD2 (6 bases each). This CDR3 has 14 amino acids. CDR1 MNHEY and CDR2 SMNVEV come from the germline V gene (reference sequence). Trimming removed 2 bases from V and 2 bases from J, with 10 bases in between. CDR3 bases: TGTGCCAGCAGTTTAAAGGGGGGAACCTACGAGCAGTACTTC. Residues: CASSLKGGTYEQYF.

In its sample, this clonotype was seen many times. The genes are TRBV2 and TRBJ1-1; 7 positions match TRBD1. Germline CDR1 reads SNHLY; CDR2 reads FYNNEI. Trimming cost V 10 bases and J 6 bases; bases outside gene matches: 20. The CDR3 covers 16 residues. The CDR3 DNA sequence: TGTGCCATCCCCACCTTAGGGGGCACCTACGGGGCTGAAGCTTTCTTT. Residues: CAIPTLGGTYGAEAFF. The complete variable domain, with remaining parts taken from reference TRBV2 and TRBJ1-1, reads EPEVTQTPSHQVTQMGQEVILRCVPISNHLYFYWYRQILGQKVEFLVSFYNNEISEKSEIFDDQFSVERPDGSNFTLKIRSTKLEDSAMYFCAIPTLGGTYGAEAFFGQGTRLTVV.

The chain employs TRBV5-1 and TRBJ2-2; TRBD1 matches at 11 bases. The CDR3 totals 14 residues. The germline V gene has CDR1 SGHRS and CDR2 YFSETQ. The ends lost 5 bases at V and 6 bases at J; junction bases unmatched: 3. The CDR3 coding sequence is TGCGCCAGCAGTCCGGGACAGGGGGCCGGGGAGCTGTTTTTT. Translation gives CASSPGQGAGELFF.

This clonotype showed up just a few times. J is TRBJ2-7 and V is TRBV7-6; D may be TRBD2 (6 bases). V lost 3 bases and J lost 6, with 21 bases in between. CDR1 is SGHVS, CDR2 FNYEAQ, per germline. The CDR3 is made up of 16 amino acids. CDR3 amino acids: CASSLAGSAGSFEQYF. In nucleotides, the CDR3 is TGTGCCAGCAGCTTGGCGGGGTCGGCTGGTTCTTTCGAGCAGTACTTC.

J is TRBJ2-5 and V is TRBV13, with 7 bases identical to TRBD1. CDR1 and CDR2 (germline): PRHDT, FYEKMQ (reference sequence). V lost 2 bases, J lost 3 bases, and 9 bases stayed unmatched. This CDR3 has 16 amino acids. This CDR3 is CASSLLGGTIEETQYF. CDR3 sequence (DNA): TGTGCCAGCAGCTTATTAGGGGGCACGATTGAAGAGACCCAGTACTTC.

In its sample, this clonotype was seen many times. The chain carries TRBV12-3 or TRBV12-4 and TRBJ1-1, with a possible D match to TRBD1 (6 bases). The CDR3 sequence is 15 residues long. V shed 3 bases and J shed 1 base, with 12 bases lying between them. Here the CDR3 DNA reads TGTGCCAGCAGTTTCCAGGGGAAGGGGAACACTGAAGCTTTCTTT. It codes for CASSFQGKGNTEAFF.

In its sample, this clonotype was seen many times. The gene calls are TRBV24-1 and TRBJ2-5, with D unresolved. V dropped 4 bases and J dropped 5 bases, with 10 bases sitting between them. Germline V gene data show CDR1 as KGHDR and CDR2 as SFDVKD. This CDR3 region has 13 residues. The DNA for the CDR3 is TGTGCCACCAGTGAGGGCGGAACCGAGACCCAGTACTTC. Its protein is CATSEGGTETQYF.

This clonotype appeared many times. This chain connects TRBV11-1 to TRBJ2-3; 11 bases line up with TRBD2. V shed 5 bases and J 4 bases; nucleotides not matched to a gene: 11. The CDR3 runs to 17 residues. Per germline, CDR1 SGHAT and CDR2 FQDESV (reference sequence). The CDR3 coding sequence is TGTGCCAGCAGCGCAATTACTAGCGGGAGTTATCCAGATACGCAGTATTTT. Its translation: CASSAITSGSYPDTQYF. Filled out from reference TRBV11-1 and TRBJ2-3, the complete variable domain reads EAEVAQSPRYKITEKSQAVAFWCDPISGHATLYWYRQILGQGPELLVQFQDESVVDDSQLPKDRFSAERLKGVDSTLKIQPAELGDSAMYLCASSAITSGSYPDTQYFGPGTRLTVL.

This clonotype was seen a handful of times. The V gene is TRBV7-9, the J gene TRBJ2-1; 13 nucleotides line up with TRBD2. Looked up from germline, CDR1 is SEHNR and CDR2 is FQNEAQ (reference sequence). The CDR3 has 16 amino acids. The V gene end was trimmed by 2 bases and the J gene end by 7 bases; junction bases not matched to a gene: 5. The CDR3 DNA reads as TGTGCCAGCAGCTTAACTAGCGGGGGGGCCTGGAATGAGCAGTTCTTC. Translating it yields CASSLTSGGAWNEQFF.

This clonotype was detected ten times or more. The rearrangement uses TRBV6-1 and TRBJ2-3; TRBD2 aligns across 9 bases. CDR3 length: 16 residues. The V and J ends lost 5 bases and 4 bases, in that order; junction bases with no gene match: 10. The V gene's germline CDR1 is MNHNS and CDR2 SASEGT. The CDR3 loop reads CASSLGLASTPDTQYF. The CDR3 DNA sequence: TGTGCCAGCAGTTTGGGACTAGCATCGACCCCAGATACGCAGTATTTT.

The J gene is TRBJ1-1, the V gene TRBV6-1; 9 nucleotides agree with TRBD1. The trim removed 3 bases at V and 5 bases at J, leaving 4 bases unmatched. Germline lookup yields CDR1 MNHNS and CDR2 SASEGT. CDR3 length: 14 residues. The CDR3 coding sequence is TGTGCCAGCAGTGATACAGGGGGCTGGACTGAAGCTTTCTTT. It specifies CASSDTGGWTEAFF.

This clonotype was seen a few times. The chain is built from TRBV4-1 and TRBJ2-1, with 9 nucleotides matching TRBD1. Germline assignment: CDR1 MGHRA and CDR2 YSYEKL. The CDR3 contains 15 residues. With V trimmed by 7 bases and J by 13 bases, 17 bases remained unmatched. The CDR3 loop reads CASTRHQTGGAPQFF. The CDR3 DNA reads TGCGCCAGCACCCGACACCAGACAGGGGGAGCCCCCCAGTTCTTC.

The table lists this clonotype with many counts. V usage is TRBV5-1 and J usage is TRBJ2-5; the D is unclear. The CDR3 has 14 amino acids. From germline, CDR1 is SGHRS and CDR2 YFSETQ. Trimming stripped 3 bases from V and 2 bases from J, with 11 bases between. CDR3 protein: CASSSGRTQETQYF. The DNA for the CDR3 is TGCGCCAGCAGCTCCGGCAGAACACAAGAGACCCAGTACTTC.

This clonotype showed up many times. This chain links TRBV12-3 or TRBV12-4 with TRBJ2-1, with 10 bases that match TRBD2. The CDR3 runs to 17 residues. V gave up 7 bases and J gave up 0 bases; unmatched junction bases: 9. CDR3 sequence: CASIKGASGSSYNEQFF. DNA of the CDR3: TGTGCCAGCATCAAAGGGGCTAGCGGGAGCTCCTACAATGAGCAGTTCTTC.

The genes are TRBV24-1 and TRBJ1-2; D is possibly TRBD1 (5 bases). The CDR3 extends over 16 amino acids. The germline gives CDR1 KGHDR, CDR2 SFDVKD. V lost 11 bases, J lost 6 bases, and 27 bases lay in between. The CDR3 sequence: CASSGGGDPLPDGYTF. The CDR3 coding sequence is TGTGCCAGCAGCGGGGGGGGGGACCCCCTACCCGATGGCTACACCTTC.

This clonotype came up many times. In nucleotides, the CDR3 is TGTGCCAGCAGCCCCGGTGGGGCGATCTACGAGCAGTACTTC. It encodes CASSPGGAIYEQYF. The chain is built from TRBV7-2 and TRBJ2-7; maybe TRBD1 (5 bases). V was trimmed by 5 bases and J by 3 bases, leaving 14 bases between them. The length of the CDR3 is 14 residues. Germline CDR1 reads SGHTA; CDR2 reads FQGNSA.

V is TRBV9 and J is TRBJ2-5; D is unresolved. The length of the CDR3 is 14 residues. The V gene lost 3 bases and the J gene lost 1 base, with 10 bases spanning the gap. Germline CDR1 SGDLS, CDR2 YYNGEE. CDR3 in DNA: TGTGCCAGCAGCGGCCGGGCTCTCCAAGAGACCCAGTACTTC. Its protein product is CASSGRALQETQYF.

CDR3 nucleotide sequence: TGTGCCAGCACTGGGACAGGGGGCGGGTACACTGAAGCTTTCTTT. This codes for CASTGTGGGYTEAFF. The rearrangement uses TRBV2 and TRBJ1-1; 12 positions match TRBD1. The CDR3 is 15 residues long. Germline CDR1 is SNHLY and CDR2 is FYNNEI. Germline trimming cut 7 bases from V and 3 bases from J; bases unmatched to any gene: 6. Full variable domain (rest looked up from reference TRBV2 and TRBJ1-1): EPEVTQTPSHQVTQMGQEVILRCVPISNHLYFYWYRQILGQKVEFLVSFYNNEISEKSEIFDDQFSVERPDGSNFTLKIRSTKLEDSAMYFCASTGTGGGYTEAFFGQGTRLTVV.

This clonotype has a count of ten or more. V and J are TRBV2 and TRBJ2-7; 7 bases line up with TRBD1. Germline assignment: CDR1 SNHLY and CDR2 FYNNEI. Unmatched junction bases numbered 4, after V lost 3 bases and J lost 5 bases. The CDR3 runs to 13 residues. The CDR3 bases are TGTGCCAGCAGTGAGTGGACAGGCGACGAGCAGTACTTC. It specifies CASSEWTGDEQYF.

This clonotype has at least ten counts. The chain links TRBV11-2 to TRBJ2-1; the D gene is possibly TRBD2 (5 bases). The V and J ends lost 1 base and 9 bases respectively, with 13 bases between them. The CDR3 loop spans 14 amino acids. The V gene's germline CDR1 is SGHAT and CDR2 FQNNGV. The CDR3 sequence: CASSLVERYGEQFF. Written as DNA, the CDR3 is TGTGCCAGCAGCTTAGTTGAGCGGTATGGTGAGCAGTTCTTC. Filled out from reference TRBV11-2 and TRBJ2-1, the complete variable domain reads EAGVAQSPRYKIIEKRQSVAFWCNPISGHATLYWYQQILGQGPKLLIQFQNNGVVDDSQLPKDRFSAERLKGVDSTLKIQPAKLEDSAVYLCASSLVERYGEQFFGPGTRLTVL.

This clonotype was found many times. V is TRBV11-1 and J is TRBJ2-1, with 8 bases that match TRBD2. Germline V lookup: CDR1 SGHAT, CDR2 FQDESV (reference sequence). This CDR3 has 15 amino acids. J gave up 5 bases and V 6 bases, and 9 bases lay outside the gene matches. The CDR3 DNA reads as TGTGCCAGCAGTTCGGACACGGGGGGGCACAATGAGCAGTTCTTC. Translating it yields CASSSDTGGHNEQFF.